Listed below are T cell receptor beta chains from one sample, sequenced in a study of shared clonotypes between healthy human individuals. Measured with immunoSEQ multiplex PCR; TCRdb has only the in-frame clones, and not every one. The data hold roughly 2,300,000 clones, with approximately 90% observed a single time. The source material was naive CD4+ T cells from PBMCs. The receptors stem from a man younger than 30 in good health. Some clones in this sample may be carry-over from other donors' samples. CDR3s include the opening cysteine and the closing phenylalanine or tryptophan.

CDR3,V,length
CASSPPPQAGFDGYTF,TRBV18,16
CASSSGTSTPNTEAFF,TRBV7-9,16
CASSLAVSGIDTQYF,TRBV7-2,15
CAIRTGASYTEAFF,TRBV10-3,14
CASSRQDLSGNTIYF,TRBV28,15
CASSLDRRNTEAFF,TRBV5-6,14
CASSPGQGYGYTF,TRBV5-6,13
CASSERRTGETRNIQYF,TRBV5-1,17
CASSSGSWEGYTF,TRBV27,13
CASSPDPSFGYEQYF,TRBV5-1,15
CASSQQGLNTGELFF,TRBV4-1,15
CSVLYSNFYNEQFF,TRBV29-1,14
CAWRWGGSGSPLHF,TRBV30,14
CASSLRDRGRNTEAFF,TRBV11-2,16
CASSVDVWLAGTTDTQYF,TRBV9,18
CASSPRGAGSGGYYEQYF,TRBV4-1,18
CASSVPGGNTQYF,TRBV5-4,13
CASSLGAGVGYTF,TRBV7-2,13
CASSSALTGQETQYF,TRBV7-2,15
CASSLGMGSSYEQYF,TRBV5-1,15
CASSPRTSGITFYEQYF,TRBV27,17
CASSPQGPTYEQYF,TRBV5-1,14
CASSRDSEQYF,TRBV28,11
CASSPSGSFSNTQYF,TRBV6-5,15
CAIRTSQAGKNEQFF,TRBV10-3,15
CASSLGQGKETQYF,TRBV5-1,14
CASSSTPQGSGNTIYF,TRBV6-5,16
CASSPRQGEGEKLFF,TRBV27,15
CASSLGGHTDTQYF,TRBV5-1,14
CASSPEDKGTGGNTIYF,TRBV23-1,17
CASSWWSGNTIYF,TRBV28,13
CASSEPERPDTQYF,TRBV11-2,14
CASRATSGAGSGQFF,TRBV2,15
CASRSTGFQETQYF,TRBV5-1,14
CASSVGGLADYEQYF,TRBV7-2,15
CASSLEEGYGYTF,TRBV7-2,13
CASGHRGHSNQPQHF,TRBV6-6,15
CAWNKGAYNEQFF,TRBV30,13
CASSVERDNYGYTF,TRBV9,14
CASRPGTNGELFF,TRBV7-7,13
CASSIPKGRNEQFF,TRBV11-2,14
CASSRGGTGQETQYF,TRBV7-2,15
CASRGQPLLAFF,TRBV28,12
CASSPREGTGELFF,TRBV18,14